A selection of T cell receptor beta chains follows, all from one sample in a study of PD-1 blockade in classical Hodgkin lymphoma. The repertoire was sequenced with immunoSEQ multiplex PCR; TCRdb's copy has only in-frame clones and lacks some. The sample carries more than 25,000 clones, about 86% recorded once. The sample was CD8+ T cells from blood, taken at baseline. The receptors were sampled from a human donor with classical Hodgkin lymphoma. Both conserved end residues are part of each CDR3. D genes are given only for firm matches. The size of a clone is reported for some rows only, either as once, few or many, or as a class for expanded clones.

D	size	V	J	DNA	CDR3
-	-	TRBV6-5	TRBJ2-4	TGTGCCAGCAGTTACTCGCCAGGGACTCCGAAGTACTTC	CASSYSPGTPKYF
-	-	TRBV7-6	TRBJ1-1	TGTGCCAGCAGCCCGGGGGCAGGAGAAGCTTTCTTT	CASSPGAGEAFF
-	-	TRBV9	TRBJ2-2	TGTGCCAGCAGCATCCGTCACAGGGCCAACACCGGGGAGCTGTTTTTT	CASSIRHRANTGELFF
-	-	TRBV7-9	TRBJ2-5	TGTGCCAGCAGCTTAGAACAGCGCAACCAGTACTTC	CASSLEQRNQYF
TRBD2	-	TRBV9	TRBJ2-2	TGTGCCAGCAGCCTACTAGCGAGCGGGGAGCTGTTTTTT	CASSLLASGELFF
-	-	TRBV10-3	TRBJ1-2	TGTGCCATCAGGGTCGGGAGGGCCACTAACTATGGCTACACCTTC	CAIRVGRATNYGYTF
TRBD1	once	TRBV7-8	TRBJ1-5	TGTGCCAGCAGCTTGAGGCAGGGGGGCGGTCAGCCCCAGCATTTT	CASSLRQGGGQPQHF
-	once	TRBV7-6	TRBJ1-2	TGTGCCAGCAGCCCCGGGGGCCCCGCCTACAACACCTTC	CASSPGGPAYNTF
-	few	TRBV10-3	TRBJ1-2	TGTGCCACCAATGGCAGGATGAATGGCTACACCTTC	CATNGRMNGYTF
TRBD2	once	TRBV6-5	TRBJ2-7	TGTGCCAGCACCCCCGGACTAGCGGACTCCTACGAGCAGTACTTC	CASTPGLADSYEQYF
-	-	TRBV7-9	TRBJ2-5	TGTGCCAGCAAAATGTCGGAGGGATGGGAGACCCAGTACTTC	CASKMSEGWETQYF
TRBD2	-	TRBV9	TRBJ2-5	TGTGCCAGCAGCGAGAGGACTAGCGGCCAAGAGACCCAGTACTTC	CASSERTSGQETQYF
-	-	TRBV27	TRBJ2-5	TGTGCCAGCAGTCGGGGGCCGACAGGTCAAGAGACCCAGTACTTC	CASSRGPTGQETQYF
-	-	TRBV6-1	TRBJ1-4	TGTGCCAGCAGTGACCGGACGGCCCATATTCATAATGAAAAACTGTTTTTT	CASSDRTAHIHNEKLFF
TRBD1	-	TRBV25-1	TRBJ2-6	TGTGCCAGCAGTGACCTTGGACAGGCCTCTGGGGCCAACGTCCTGACTTTC	CASSDLGQASGANVLTF
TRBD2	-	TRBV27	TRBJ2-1	TGTGCCAGCTGCCTACTAGCGTCCTCCTACAATGAGCAGTTCTTC	CASCLLASSYNEQFF
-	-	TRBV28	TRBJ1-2	TGTGCCAGCAGCCCGACCAGGACGCTCTATGGCTACACCTTC	CASSPTRTLYGYTF
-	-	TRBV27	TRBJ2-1	TGTGCCAGCAGTTCCCTTAACCCACAATACAATGAGCAGTTCTTC	CASSSLNPQYNEQFF
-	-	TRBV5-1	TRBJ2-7	TGCGCCAGCAGCTTGGTTGAAGCCCCCTCCTACGAGCAGTACTTC	CASSLVEAPSYEQYF
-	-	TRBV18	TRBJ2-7	TGTGCCAGCTCACCCCAGATAGCGTCAAGCTCCTACGAGCAGTACTTC	CASSPQIASSSYEQYF
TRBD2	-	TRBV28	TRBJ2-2	TGTGCCAGCTTGGGACGGACTAGCGGGAGTCGGGGCGGGGAGCTGTTTTTT	CASLGRTSGSRGGELFF
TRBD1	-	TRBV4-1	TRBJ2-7	TGCGCCAGCAGCCGGACAGGAGCCTACGAGCAGTACTTC	CASSRTGAYEQYF
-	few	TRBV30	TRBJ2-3	TGTGCCTGGAGTATCTCGGGGGGCTTTGGGGATACGCAGTATTTT	CAWSISGGFGDTQYF
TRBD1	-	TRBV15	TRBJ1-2	TGTGCCACCAGCCAGGGGGGTGGCTACACCTTC	CATSQGGGYTF
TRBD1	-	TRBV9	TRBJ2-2	TGTGCCAGCAGCCCCTGGGACGGACAGGGGGGCGGGGAGCTGTTTTTT	CASSPWDGQGGGELFF
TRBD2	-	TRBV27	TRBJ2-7	TGTGCCAGCAGTTTCCGACTAGCGGGGCGTCTCGAGCAGTACTTC	CASSFRLAGRLEQYF
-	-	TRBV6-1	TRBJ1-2	TGTGCCAGCAGTGTGGAGGGAACGGGCTACACCTTC	CASSVEGTGYTF
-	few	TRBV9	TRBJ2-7	TGTGCCAGCAGCGTAGCGCCGACCAACGACTACGAGCAGTACTTC	CASSVAPTNDYEQYF
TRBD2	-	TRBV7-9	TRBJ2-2	TGTGCCAGCAGCTTATCGGGACTAGCGGCCCCCGGGGAGCTGTTTTTT	CASSLSGLAAPGELFF
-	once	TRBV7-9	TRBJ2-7	TGTGCCTTCGCGGAGGACTCCTACGAGCAGTACTTC	CAFAEDSYEQYF
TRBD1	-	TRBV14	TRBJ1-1	TGTGCCAGCAGCCAAGTAAGGGACAGGGGGAAGACTGAAGCTTTCTTT	CASSQVRDRGKTEAFF
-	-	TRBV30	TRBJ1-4	TGTGCCTGGAGTTCAGAATCTAATGAAAAACTGTTTTTT	CAWSSESNEKLFF
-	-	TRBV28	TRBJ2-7	TGTGCCAGCAGCAAGACAGGCAACTCCTACGAGCAGTACTTC	CASSKTGNSYEQYF
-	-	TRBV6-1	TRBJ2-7	TGTGCCAGCAGTGAAGATGCCAGAGCCTACGAGCAGTACTTC	CASSEDARAYEQYF
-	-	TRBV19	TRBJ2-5	TGTGCCAGTAGTACCCAGGTAGGGGAGGAGGAGACCCAGTACTTC	CASSTQVGEEETQYF
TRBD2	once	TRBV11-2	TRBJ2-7	TGTGCCAGCAGCCAAACTAGCGGGAGTTCCTACGAGCAGTACTTC	CASSQTSGSSYEQYF
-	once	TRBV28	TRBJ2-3	TGTGCCAGCAGCCCCCTAGAGGGAAGCACAGATACGCAGTATTTT	CASSPLEGSTDTQYF
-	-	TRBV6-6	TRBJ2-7	TGTGCCAGCAAGGCAGGAACCTACGAGCAGTACTTC	CASKAGTYEQYF
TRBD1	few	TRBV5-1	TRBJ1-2	TGCGCCAGCAGCTTGGGGCAGGGGGATGGCTACACCTTC	CASSLGQGDGYTF